What follows are 16 T cell receptor beta chains derived from one specimen sequenced in a study of glioma-infiltrating T cells after dendritic cell vaccination. Time point reported: after dendritic cell vaccination, including at tumor progression/relapse. Here immunoSEQ multiplex PCR was the method, and the copy in TCRdb shows in-frame clones only, minus some. The sample gives 85,000 to 100,000 clones, 85% of which show up once; 8.5% is in the top ten. The sample here was blood, taken after dendritic cell vaccination. The source of these receptors is a human donor with glioblastoma.

The V gene is TRBV21-1, the J gene TRBJ2-4; no check of the table's D call, TRBD1, against the DNA was made. TRBV21-1 is recorded as a pseudogene. The CDR3 loop spans 16 amino acids. CDR3 residues: CASSYTGLTAKNIQYF. In DNA, the CDR3 is TGTGCCAGCAGCTACACAGGGCTGACGGCCAAAAACATTCAGTACTTC.

This clone was observed once. This chain uses TRBV6-5 with TRBJ2-3, with TRBD2 matching 7 bases. The junction had 4 bases not matched to a gene; V was cut back by 5 bases and J by 5 bases. Germline-derived CDR1 and CDR2 are MNHEY and SVGAGI. CDR3 size: 13 residues. The CDR3 is CASSKGLVDTQYF. The CDR3 DNA reads TGTGCCAGCAGTAAAGGACTAGTAGATACGCAGTATTTT.

This sequence joins TRBV7-2 and TRBJ1-3, with D unclear. From germline, CDR1 is SGHTA and CDR2 FQGNSA. The CDR3 totals 16 residues. With 4 bases removed from V and 0 bases from J, the gap between germline ends came to 13 bases. The CDR3 loop reads CASSWTHTPSGNTIYF. The CDR3 DNA reads as TGTGCCAGCAGCTGGACTCATACCCCCTCTGGAAACACCATATATTTT.

This clone came up once. The chain couples TRBV4-2 to TRBJ2-3; 8 bases are shared with TRBD1. V lost 5 bases and J lost 4; bases outside the gene matches: 8. CDR3 length: 15 amino acids. CDR1 and CDR2 from the germline V gene are LGHNA and YNFKEQ. CDR3 bases: TGTGCCAGCAGCTGGGCGGCAGGGGGCGCAGATACGCAGTATTTT. It yields the protein CASSWAAGGADTQYF.

The chain carries TRBV15 and TRBJ2-1; D is possibly TRBD2 (7 bases). The CDR3 sequence is 15 residues long. Germline lookup yields CDR1 LNHNV and CDR2 YYDKDF (reference sequence). The V gene lost 3 bases and the J gene lost 7 bases, with 16 bases spanning the gap. CDR3 coding DNA: TGTGCCACCAGCAGGGAAGGGGGGGCTGTTAATGAGCAGTTCTTC. Translating gives CATSREGGAVNEQFF.

The gene calls are TRBV9 and TRBJ1-2, with a weak D call TRBD1 (6 bases). In germline, CDR1 is SGDLS, CDR2 YYNGEE. The CDR3 totals 15 residues. Trimming shortened V by 4 bases and J by 5 bases, and 18 bases separated the two germline ends. The CDR3 coding sequence is TGTGCCAGCAGCCCCGTCCAGGGGTTGGGGTATGGCTACACCTTC. It yields the protein CASSPVQGLGYGYTF.

The V call is TRBV9, the J call TRBJ2-3, with 10 bases identical to TRBD2. V was clipped by 1 base and J by 6 bases; unmatched bases: 5. This CDR3 comprises 15 residues. CDR1 and CDR2 from the germline V gene are SGDLS and YYNGEE. The CDR3 is CASSVSGGALDTQYF. The CDR3 DNA reads TGTGCCAGCAGCGTAAGCGGGGGGGCTTTGGATACGCAGTATTTT. Full variable domain (outside the CDR3, taken from reference TRBV9 and TRBJ2-3): DSGVTQTPKHLITATGQRVTLRCSPRSGDLSVYWYQQSLDQGLQFLIQYYNGEERAKGNILERFSAQQFPDLHSELNLSSLELGDSALYFCASSVSGGALDTQYFGPGTRLTVL.

The chain employs TRBV28 and TRBJ2-7; 11 nucleotides align to TRBD2. CDR1 is MDHEN and CDR2 is SYDVKM in the germline V gene. The CDR3 totals 14 residues. Germline trimming cut 6 bases from V and 2 bases from J; bases unmatched to any gene: 3. The DNA for the CDR3 is TGTGCCAGCAGCCAACTAGCGGGGGCCTACGAGCAGTACTTC. This translates into CASSQLAGAYEQYF.

The chain has TRBV27 and TRBJ1-1; TRBD1 matches at 9 bases. CDR3 length equals 14 residues. Germline assignment: CDR1 MNHEY and CDR2 SMNVEV (reference sequence). V shed 2 bases, J shed 5 bases, and the junction held 3 bases outside the gene matches. The CDR3 reads CASSLHRGRTEAFF. DNA for the CDR3: TGTGCCAGCAGTTTACACAGGGGGCGAACTGAAGCTTTCTTT.

The rearrangement links TRBV2 to TRBJ1-5, with TRBD1 matching 8 bases. CDR1 and CDR2 from the germline V gene are SNHLY and FYNNEI. J gave up 0 bases and V 6 bases, and 7 bases lay outside the gene matches. This CDR3 comprises 16 residues. CDR3 bases: TGTGCCAGCAGCCCACAGGGGGGATATAGCAATCAGCCCCAGCATTTT. This sequence encodes CASSPQGGYSNQPQHF.

The V and J genes are TRBV7-3 and TRBJ2-1, with TRBD2 as a possible D gene (6 bases). CDR1 and CDR2 (germline): SGHTA, FQGTGA. The CDR3 consists of 13 residues. V was trimmed by 2 bases and J by 9 bases, leaving 11 bases between them. CDR3 region: CASSLWASAEQFF. CDR3 in DNA: TGTGCCAGCAGCTTATGGGCTAGCGCTGAGCAGTTCTTC.

The V gene is TRBV28, the J gene TRBJ2-1, with D possibly being TRBD1 (5 bases). The CDR3 spans 15 residues. Germline V gene sequence: CDR1 MDHEN, CDR2 SYDVKM. V lost 3 bases and J lost 2, with 11 bases in between. Here the CDR3 reads CASSFGQGPYNEQFF. The CDR3 region has the DNA TGTGCCAGCAGTTTCGGGCAGGGCCCCTACAATGAGCAGTTCTTC.

This rearrangement joins TRBV7-7 to TRBJ2-7, with TRBD1 identical over 7 bases. V lost 4 bases to trimming and J lost 6 bases; unmatched junction nucleotides: 6. Germline V gives CDR1 SSHAT, CDR2 FNYEAQ (reference sequence). This CDR3 region has 13 residues. DNA for the CDR3: TGTGCCAGCAGCTCGGGACAGACGACCGAGCAGTACTTC. Amino acids: CASSSGQTTEQYF.

The V call is TRBV11-1, the J call TRBJ2-5; TRBD2 might be the D (5 bases). The CDR3 contains 14 residues. The V and J ends lost 5 bases and 5 bases respectively, with 15 bases between them. Germline V CDR1 and CDR2: SGHAT, FQDESV (reference sequence). The CDR3 reads CASSPAAYTETQYF. The CDR3 nucleotides read TGTGCCAGCAGCCCAGCGGCCTACACGGAGACCCAGTACTTC.

V usage is TRBV5-1 and J usage is TRBJ1-5; TRBD1 matches 8 bases. The CDR3 consists of 14 residues. In germline, CDR1 is SGHRS, CDR2 YFSETQ. Germline trimming cut 5 bases from V and 5 bases from J; bases unmatched to any gene: 6. The CDR3 region is CASSRGTGDQPQHF. CDR3 sequence (DNA): TGCGCCAGCAGTCGGGGGACAGGCGATCAGCCCCAGCATTTT.

V usage is TRBV6-4 and J usage is TRBJ1-1; possibly TRBD1 for D (6 bases). The CDR3 sequence is 20 residues long. The germline V gene encodes CDR1 MRHNA and CDR2 SNTAGT. The ends were cut back, 0 bases at V and 4 bases at J, with 27 bases in the middle. The CDR3, as DNA: TGTGCCAGCAGTGACTCCTATTCTTCCACAGGGTCCAGGGATAGCACTGAAGCTTTCTTT. This encodes CASSDSYSSTGSRDSTEAFF.